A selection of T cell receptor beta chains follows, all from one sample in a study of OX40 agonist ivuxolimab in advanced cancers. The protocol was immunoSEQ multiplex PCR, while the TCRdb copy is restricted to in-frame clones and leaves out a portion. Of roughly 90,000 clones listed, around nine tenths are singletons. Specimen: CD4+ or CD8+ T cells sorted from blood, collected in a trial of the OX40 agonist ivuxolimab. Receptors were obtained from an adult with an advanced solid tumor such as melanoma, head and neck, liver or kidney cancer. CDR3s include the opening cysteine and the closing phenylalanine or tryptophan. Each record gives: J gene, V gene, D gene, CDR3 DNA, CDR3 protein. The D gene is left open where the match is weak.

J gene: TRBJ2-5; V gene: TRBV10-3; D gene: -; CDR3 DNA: TGTGCCATCAGCGGAGGGGTGAGACAAGAGACCCAGTACTTC; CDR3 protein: CAISGGVRQETQYF
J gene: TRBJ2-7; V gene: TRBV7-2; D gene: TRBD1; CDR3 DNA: TGTGCCAGCAGCTTAGACAGGGGAGACGAGCAGTACTTC; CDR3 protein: CASSLDRGDEQYF
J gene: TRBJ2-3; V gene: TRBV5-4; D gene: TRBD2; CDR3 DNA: TGTGCCAGCAGCGCCCCGCCTAGCGGGGGGGAGAATACGCAGTATTTT; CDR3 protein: CASSAPPSGGENTQYF
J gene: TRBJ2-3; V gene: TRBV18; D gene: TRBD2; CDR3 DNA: TGTGCCAGCTCGACTAGCGGGACACCAGATACGCAGTATTTT; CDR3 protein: CASSTSGTPDTQYF
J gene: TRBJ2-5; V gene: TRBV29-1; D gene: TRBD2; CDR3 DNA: TGCAGCGTTGAACGGACTAGCGGGAGGAAAGAGACCCAGTACTTC; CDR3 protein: CSVERTSGRKETQYF
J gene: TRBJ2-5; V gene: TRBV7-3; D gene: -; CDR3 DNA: TGTGCCAGCAGCTTAACATCCGGGGTAGGGGAGACCCAGTACTTC; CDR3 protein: CASSLTSGVGETQYF
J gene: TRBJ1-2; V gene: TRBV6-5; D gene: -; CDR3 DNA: TGTGCCAGCAGTTCTAGAGGGGGAAGTAACTATGGCTACACCTTC; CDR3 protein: CASSSRGGSNYGYTF
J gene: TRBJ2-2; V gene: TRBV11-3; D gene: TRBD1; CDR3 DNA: TGTGCCAGCAGTGCCCCCCGACAGGGGTCCGGGGAGCTGTTTTTT; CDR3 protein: CASSAPRQGSGELFF
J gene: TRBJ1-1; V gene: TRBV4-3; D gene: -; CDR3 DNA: TGCGCCAGCAGCCAAGATGTAAGGGGACGCGAGGCTTTCTTT; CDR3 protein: CASSQDVRGREAFF
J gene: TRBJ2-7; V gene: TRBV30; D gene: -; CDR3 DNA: TGTGCCTGGTCCCTTGGGGGGGACACCTCACTCTACGAGCAGTACTTC; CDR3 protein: CAWSLGGDTSLYEQYF